This T cell receptor beta chain was found in a study of T cell changes during pregnancy in multiple sclerosis. Data came from immunoSEQ multiplex PCR; TCRdb stores just in-frame clones and leaves some out. The table has around 64,000 clones, over 90% seen once. The starting material was CD8+ T cells from peripheral blood mononuclear cells, obtained in the third trimester of pregnancy. The TCR sequence derives from a female donor with multiple sclerosis, enrolled in a pregnancy study.

This CDR3 is CASRNLAGINEQYF. For the CDR3, the DNA is TGTGCCAGCAGAAACCTAGCGGGAATCAACGAGCAGTACTTC. This chain joins TRBV6-5 and TRBJ2-7; TRBD2 matches 9 bases. The junction had 8 bases not matched to a gene; V was cut back by 6 bases and J by 5 bases. The CDR3 consists of 14 residues. In germline, CDR1 is MNHEY, CDR2 SVGAGI.